This record looks at one T cell receptor beta chain sequence and its context. Antigen: not known. This entry is derived from a study of cytomegalovirus exposure and HLA in healthy donors. The CDR3 loop spans 14 amino acids. Per germline, CDR1 LNHDA and CDR2 SQIVND (reference sequence). V dropped 6 bases and J dropped 7; count of bases not matched to a gene: 9. Findings of the study overall: CMV antigen specificity was confirmed in vitro for a few CMV-associated chains. As was reported, the classifier diagnosed cytomegalovirus status with high specificity and sensitivity.

Clones were read by immunoSEQ multiplex PCR, and TCRdb kept only the in-frame ones, dropping some. The sample holds fewer than 250,000 clones, over 80% seen once. Sequencing used PBMCs. This TCR derives from a woman between 18 and 30 years old in good health and CMV-seronegative. This chain uses TRBV19 with TRBJ1-2; 9 bases align to TRBD1. In DNA, the CDR3 is TGTGCCAGTAGACGCAGCGGACAGGGGACTGGCTACACCTTC. Amino acid sequence: CASRRSGQGTGYTF.